This entry features one TCR beta chain sequence. Its antigen is as yet unknown. Around day 10 of culture, CD4+ T cells were separated out. A positive SARS-CoV-2 PCR test fell between March and December 2020. The vaccine given was either BNT162b2 or mRNA-1273, in two doses. A half-medium replacement with IL-2 medium was carried out on days 3 and 7. The source of the sample is a study of vaccination effects on CD4 cells after COVID-19. Across the whole study: Early and late post-vaccination samples came from a few convalescent patients. Post-vaccine specimens arrived a median 72 days past the second dose.

The study's findings and limits: Among infection- and vaccine-induced clones, marked clonal contraction occurred late after vaccination.

TCRdb's table, derived via immunoSEQ multiplex PCR, lists solely in-frame clones and lacks some. The table records about 50,000 clones, 65% to 75% of them present only once. In germline, CDR1 is SGHNT, CDR2 YYREEE (reference sequence). V shed 1 base and J shed 0 bases, with 11 bases lying between them. The CDR3 sequence is 16 residues long. This sequence was found in a human donor who had a prior SARS-CoV-2 infection. The chain joins TRBV5-4 to TRBJ2-1; the D is unclear. The sequences come from CD4+ T cells from PBMCs cultured without peptide, collected after COVID-19 vaccination. Written as DNA, the CDR3 is TGTGCCAGCAGCTTGCGTGGCCTCAGCTCCTACAATGAGCAGTTCTTC. Amino acids: CASSLRGLSSYNEQFF. Filled out from reference TRBV5-4 and TRBJ2-1, the complete variable domain reads ETGVTQSPTHLIKTRGQQVTLRCSSQSGHNTVSWYQQALGQGPQFIFQYYREEENGRGNFPPRFSGLQFPNYSSELNVNALELDDSALYLCASSLRGLSSYNEQFFGPGTRLTVL.